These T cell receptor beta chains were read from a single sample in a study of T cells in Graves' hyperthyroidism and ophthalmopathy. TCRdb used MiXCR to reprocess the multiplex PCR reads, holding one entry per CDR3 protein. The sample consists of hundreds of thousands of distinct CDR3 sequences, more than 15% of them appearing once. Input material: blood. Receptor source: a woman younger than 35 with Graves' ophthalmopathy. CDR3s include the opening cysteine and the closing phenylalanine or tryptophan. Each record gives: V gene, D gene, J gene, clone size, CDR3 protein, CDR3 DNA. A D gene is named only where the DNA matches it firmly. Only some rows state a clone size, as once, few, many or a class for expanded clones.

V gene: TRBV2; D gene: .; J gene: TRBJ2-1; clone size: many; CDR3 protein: CASSEAVYNEQFF; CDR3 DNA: TGTGCCAGCAGTGAAGCGGTGTACAATGAGCAGTTCTTC
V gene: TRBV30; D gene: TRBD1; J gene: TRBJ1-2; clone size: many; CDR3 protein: CAWTPGGTGYTF; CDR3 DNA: TGTGCCTGGACCCCAGGGGGAACGGGCTACACCTTC
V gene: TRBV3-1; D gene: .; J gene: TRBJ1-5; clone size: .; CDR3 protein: CASSLRGHPNQPQHF; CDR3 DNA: TGTGCCAGCAGCCTTCGGGGACACCCCAATCAGCCCCAGCATTTT
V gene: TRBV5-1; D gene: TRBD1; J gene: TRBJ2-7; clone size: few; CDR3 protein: CASSLQGAPLTYEQYF; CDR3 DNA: TGCGCCAGCAGCTTACAGGGGGCGCCTCTAACCTACGAGCAGTACTTC
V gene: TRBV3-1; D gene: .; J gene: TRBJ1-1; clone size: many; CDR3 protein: CASSQGGVTEAFF; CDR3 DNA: TGTGCCAGCAGCCAGGGCGGAGTCACTGAAGCTTTCTTT
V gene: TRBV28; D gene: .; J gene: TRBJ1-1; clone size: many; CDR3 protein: CASSFMGLQNTEAFF; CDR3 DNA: TGTGCCAGCAGTTTTATGGGGCTTCAGAACACTGAAGCTTTCTTT
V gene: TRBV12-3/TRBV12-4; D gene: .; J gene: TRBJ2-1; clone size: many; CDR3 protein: CASLGTGLYNEQFF; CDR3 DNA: TGTGCCAGCCTTGGTACCGGACTCTACAATGAGCAGTTCTTC
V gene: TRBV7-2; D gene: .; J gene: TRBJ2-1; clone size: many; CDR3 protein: CASSLISSNSYNEQFF; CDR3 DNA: TGTGCCAGCAGCTTAATTTCCTCAAACTCCTACAATGAGCAGTTCTTC
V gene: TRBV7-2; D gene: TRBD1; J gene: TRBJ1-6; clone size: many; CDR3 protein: CASSLTGYSSPLHF; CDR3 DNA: TGTGCCAGCAGCTTGACAGGGTATAGTTCACCCCTCCACTTT
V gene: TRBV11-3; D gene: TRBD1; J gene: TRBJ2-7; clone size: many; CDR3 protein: CASSQVGTGTYEQYF; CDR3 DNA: TGTGCCAGCAGCCAAGTGGGGACAGGCACCTACGAGCAGTACTTC
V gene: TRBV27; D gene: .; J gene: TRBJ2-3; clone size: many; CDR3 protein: CASSSPRDLSTDTQYF; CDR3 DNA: TGTGCCAGCAGTTCCCCTAGGGACCTTAGCACAGATACGCAGTATTTT
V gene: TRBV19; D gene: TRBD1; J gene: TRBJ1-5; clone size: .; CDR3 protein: CASRQNGQGAQPQHF; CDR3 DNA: TGTGCCAGTAGACAAAATGGACAGGGGGCACAGCCCCAGCATTTT
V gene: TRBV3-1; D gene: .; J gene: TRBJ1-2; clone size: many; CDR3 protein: CASSHSDGGKGYTF; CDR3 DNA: TGTGCCAGCAGCCACTCCGATGGGGGCAAGGGCTACACCTTC
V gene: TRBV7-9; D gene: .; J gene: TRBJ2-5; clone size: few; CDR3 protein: CASSFLPGPQETQYF; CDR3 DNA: TGTGCCAGCAGCTTTTTACCGGGCCCCCAAGAGACCCAGTACTTC
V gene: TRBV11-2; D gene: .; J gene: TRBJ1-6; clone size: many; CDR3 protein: CASSPLYGVGSPLHF; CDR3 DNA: TGTGCCAGCAGCCCACTTTATGGGGTTGGTTCACCCCTCCACTTT
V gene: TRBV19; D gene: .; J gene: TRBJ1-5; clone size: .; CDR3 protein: CASSDEYSNQPQHF; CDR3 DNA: TGTGCCAGTAGTGATGAGTATAGCAATCAGCCCCAGCATTTT
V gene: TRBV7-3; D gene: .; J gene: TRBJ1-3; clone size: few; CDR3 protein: CASSSGPGNTIYF; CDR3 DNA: TGTGCCAGCAGCTCCGGCCCCGGAAACACCATATATTTT
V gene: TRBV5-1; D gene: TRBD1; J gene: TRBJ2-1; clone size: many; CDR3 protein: CASSLGQGVYEQFF; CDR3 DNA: TGCGCCAGCAGCTTGGGACAGGGGGTCTATGAGCAGTTCTTC
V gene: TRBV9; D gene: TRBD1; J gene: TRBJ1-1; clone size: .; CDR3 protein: CASSGDRGLRDTEAFF; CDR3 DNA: TGTGCCAGCAGCGGGGACAGGGGACTCAGGGACACTGAAGCTTTCTTT
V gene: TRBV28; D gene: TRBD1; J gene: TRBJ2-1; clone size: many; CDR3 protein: CASSFYYRDSSFYNEQFF; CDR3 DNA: TGTGCCAGCAGTTTTTATTATCGGGACAGTTCCTTCTACAATGAGCAGTTCTTC
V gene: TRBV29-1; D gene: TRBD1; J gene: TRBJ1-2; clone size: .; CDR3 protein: CSVTGQGNYGYTF; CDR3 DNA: TGCAGCGTTACGGGACAGGGTAACTATGGCTACACCTTC
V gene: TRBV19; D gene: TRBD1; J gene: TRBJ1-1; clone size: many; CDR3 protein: CASSMTGRTEAFF; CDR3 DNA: TGTGCCAGTAGTATGACAGGGAGGACTGAAGCTTTCTTT
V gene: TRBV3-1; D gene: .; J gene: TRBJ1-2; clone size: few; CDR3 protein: CASSQEPGAIFNYGYTF; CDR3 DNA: TGTGCCAGCAGCCAAGAGCCGGGGGCGATATTTAACTATGGCTACACCTTC
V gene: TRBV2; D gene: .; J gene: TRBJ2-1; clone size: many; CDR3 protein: CASAVRDYNEQFF; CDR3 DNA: TGTGCCAGTGCGGTACGGGACTACAATGAGCAGTTCTTC
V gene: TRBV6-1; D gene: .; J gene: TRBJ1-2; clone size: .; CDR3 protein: CSSSGASNYGYTF; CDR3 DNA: TGTTCCTCGTCCGGGGCAAGTAACTATGGCTACACCTTC
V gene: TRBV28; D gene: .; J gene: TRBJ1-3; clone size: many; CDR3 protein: CASSWTLATGNTIYF; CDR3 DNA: TGTGCCAGCAGTTGGACGCTTGCCACTGGAAACACCATATATTTT